Below, 8 T cell receptor beta chains from the same sample are listed, as sequenced in a study of blood T cell repertoires in COVID-19. Only in-frame clones appear in the TCRdb table, and some are missing; sequencing was by immunoSEQ multiplex PCR. The sample shows roughly 99,000 clones, 75% to 85% of them seen only once. The specimen sequenced was peripheral blood. These receptors originate from a woman of 80 years or more with active or convalescent COVID-19.

The J gene is TRBJ1-4, the V gene TRBV5-1; tentative D call: TRBD1 (5 bases). V was clipped by 0 bases and J by 4 bases, with 16 bases between them. Germline values: CDR1 SGHRS, CDR2 YFSETQ. The CDR3 runs to 17 residues. The DNA for the CDR3 is TGCGCCAGCAGCTTGGGGAGCCAGGGATGGGATAATGAAAAACTGTTTTTT. This gives the protein CASSLGSQGWDNEKLFF.

The V and J genes are TRBV6-5 and TRBJ2-5; a weak D match, TRBD1 (5 bases). Between the trimmed V and J ends, which lost 6 bases and 4 bases, there was a span of 15 bases. This CDR3 has 14 amino acids. Germline CDR1 and CDR2: MNHEY and SVGAGI. The CDR3 nucleotides are TGTGCCAGCAGCCCCGGACATCCTGGAGAGACCCAGTACTTC. Protein: CASSPGHPGETQYF.

The chain employs TRBV2 and TRBJ1-2; 7 bases fit TRBD1. In germline, CDR1 is SNHLY, CDR2 FYNNEI. The V segment lost 8 bases and the J segment 0 bases; nucleotides outside the gene matches: 6. The CDR3 runs 14 residues. The CDR3 DNA follows: TGTGCCAGCGGGACAGAAAAAGCTAACTATGGCTACACCTTC. Translation gives CASGTEKANYGYTF.

The chain links TRBV24-1 to TRBJ2-3, with 8 nucleotides matching TRBD1. Germline V gene lookup returns CDR1 KGHDR and CDR2 SFDVKD. The V segment lost 5 bases and the J segment 5 bases; nucleotides outside the gene matches: 2. The CDR3 totals 13 residues. In DNA, the CDR3 is TGTGCCACCAGTGTCACAGGGGGAGATACGCAGTATTTT. Translation: CATSVTGGDTQYF.

The V and J genes are TRBV18 and TRBJ1-2; D unresolved. Trimming removed 3 bases from V and 6 bases from J, with 11 bases in between. Germline V CDR1 and CDR2: KGHSH, LQKENI. The CDR3 has 13 amino acids. CDR3 DNA sequence: TGTGCCAGCTCACCGAGGAATTCGGATGGCTACACCTTC. Translation gives CASSPRNSDGYTF.

The chain links TRBV4-2 to TRBJ2-1, with 9 bases matching TRBD2. The CDR3 is 16 residues long. Germline assignment: CDR1 LGHNA and CDR2 YNFKEQ. The V gene end was trimmed by 4 bases and the J gene end by 4 bases; junction bases not matched to a gene: 8. The CDR3 is CASSLETSGGYNEQFF. Here the CDR3 DNA reads TGTGCCAGCAGCCTAGAGACTAGCGGAGGGTACAATGAGCAGTTCTTC.

V usage is TRBV5-1 and J usage is TRBJ2-7; D is ambiguous. This CDR3 spans 14 amino acids. The V end was cut by 1 base, the J end by 6 bases, with 14 bases between. Germline V lookup: CDR1 SGHRS, CDR2 YFSETQ. The CDR3 DNA reads as TGCGCCAGCAGCTTGTCCCATAGTTCGAGCGAGCAGTACTTC. This translates into CASSLSHSSSEQYF. Full variable domain (outside the CDR3, taken from reference TRBV5-1 and TRBJ2-7): KAGVTQTPRYLIKTRGQQVTLSCSPISGHRSVSWYQQTPGQGLQFLFEYFSETQRNKGNFPGRFSGRQFSNSRSEMNVSTLELGDSALYLCASSLSHSSSEQYFGPGTRLTVT.

The chain recombines TRBV7-3 with TRBJ2-1; 12 nucleotides agree with TRBD2. J was trimmed by 9 bases and V by 4 bases; bases with no gene match: 10. Germline V gives CDR1 SGHTA, CDR2 FQGTGA. The CDR3 extends over 16 amino acids. CDR3 DNA: TGTGCCAGCAGCTCCCTAGCGGGAGGGTTGGGTGGTGAGCAGTTCTTC. Protein: CASSSLAGGLGGEQFF.